This TCR beta chain was recorded in a study of T-cell reconstitution after alpha-beta-depleted transplantation in children. Findings and caveats of the study: Reportedly, only several hundred clones from non-depleted graft cells drove alpha-beta T-cell counts at about two months. Recipient T cells and thymic progenitors that survived were the source of the high TCRbeta diversity seen at day 60 in some patients. At the one-year point after transplant, T-cell counts and TCRbeta diversity were found to come mostly from T cells that had been newly produced.

A TCRbeta library incorporating unique molecular identifiers was prepared. TCRdb re-derived calls from the PCR reads in MiXCR, one entry per CDR3 protein. This table holds 80,000 to 100,000 distinct CDR3 sequences, less than 25% found once. A word on this clonotype: The antigen remains undetermined.

The ends were cut back, 2 bases at V and 2 bases at J, with 14 bases in the middle. This CDR3 contains 16 residues. Looked up from germline, CDR1 is MGHDK and CDR2 is SYGVNS. The chain combines TRBV25-1 with TRBJ2-3; perhaps TRBD1 as D (5 bases). Specimen: PBMCs, collected before TCRalphabeta/CD19-depleted stem cell transplant. The clonotype was recovered from a boy aged 2 to 9 with acute lymphoblastic leukemia, due to receive a stem cell transplant. CDR3 sequence: CASSEVTGPITDTQYF. CDR3 in DNA: TGTGCCAGCAGTGAAGTAACAGGTCCCATCACAGATACGCAGTATTTT.